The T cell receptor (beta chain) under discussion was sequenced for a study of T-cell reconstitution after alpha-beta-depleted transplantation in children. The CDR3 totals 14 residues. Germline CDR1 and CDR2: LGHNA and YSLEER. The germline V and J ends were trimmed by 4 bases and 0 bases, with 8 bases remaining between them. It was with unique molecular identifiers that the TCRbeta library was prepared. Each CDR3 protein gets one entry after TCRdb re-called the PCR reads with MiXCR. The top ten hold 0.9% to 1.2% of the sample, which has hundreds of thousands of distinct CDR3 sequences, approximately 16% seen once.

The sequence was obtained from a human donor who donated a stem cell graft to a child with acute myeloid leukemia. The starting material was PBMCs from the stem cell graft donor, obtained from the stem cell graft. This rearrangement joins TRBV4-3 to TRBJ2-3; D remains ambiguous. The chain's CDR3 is CASSPLYSTDTQYF. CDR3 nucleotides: TGCGCCAGCAGCCCTCTGTACAGCACAGATACGCAGTATTTT.